This record concerns one TCR beta chain sequence. Its antigen is not identified. The CDR3 has 19 residues. V shed 5 bases and J 3 bases; nucleotides not matched to a gene: 19. Germline CDR1 SEHNR, CDR2 FQNEAQ (reference sequence). This specimen comes from a study of early T cells in non-severe SARS-CoV-2 infection. The overall study: The study sequenced bulk RNA from unsorted whole blood, with chains unpaired.

Study findings and constraints: Database matching using VDJdb favored anti-spike CD8 responses, with private and CD4 specificities left missing.

The TCR library protocol was used to attach unique molecular identifiers. These identifiers were attached to individual cDNA molecules. TCRdb re-derived calls from the 5' RACE reads in MiXCR, one entry per CDR3 protein. The sample includes under 140,000 distinct CDR3 sequences, over 9.5% of them seen just once. The receptor was isolated from an adult who was a healthcare worker with PCR-confirmed SARS-CoV-2 infection or an uninfected control (not recorded which). The rearrangement links TRBV7-9 to TRBJ2-7; the match to TRBD2 covers 10 bases. Material: whole blood, obtained at baseline. CDR3 in amino acids: CASSAPSGSQQTLYYEQYF. The CDR3 DNA sequence: TGTGCCAGCAGCGCCCCTAGCGGGAGTCAGCAGACCCTTTACTACGAGCAGTACTTC.